This T cell receptor (beta chain) was identified during a study of shared clonotypes between healthy human individuals. For the study at large: Every donor yielded three CD4 naive, three CD4 memory, two CD8 naive and one CD8 memory plate. Notes on the study in general: Depth was large, yet rarefaction showed that sorted-subset sequencing was incomplete.

The CDR3 loop spans 16 amino acids. Germline lookup yields CDR1 PRHDT and CDR2 FYEKMQ (reference sequence). The V gene lost 1 base and the J gene lost 10 bases, with 17 bases spanning the gap. About this clone: Its antigen is undetermined.

Naive-designated CD8 cells lacked CD45RO, were positively enriched for CCR7, and omitted terminally differentiated effector memory CD45RA+ cells. The assay was run at deep level. In the sorted-subset replicate PCRs, 150 to 200 ng DNA, 29,000 or so T cell genomes, was used. Profiled with immunoSEQ multiplex PCR; TCRdb holds only in-frame clones, not every one. Of some 2.1 million clones listed, about 95% are singletons. The sequencing sample was made of naive CD8+ T cells sorted from blood. The receptor comes from a man between 18 and 35 years old in good health. The genes are TRBV13 and TRBJ1-6, with D possibly TRBD1 on 5 matching bases. The CDR3 sequence: CASSLEGTGGLSPLHF. CDR3 DNA: TGTGCCAGCAGCTTAGAGGGGACGGGTGGGTTGTCACCCCTCCACTTT.